These T cell receptor beta chains were read from a single sample in a study of blood T cell repertoires in COVID-19. Profiled with immunoSEQ multiplex PCR; TCRdb holds only in-frame clones, not every one. The sample includes roughly 280,000 clones, about 90% of them seen just once. Specimen: peripheral blood. The source is a woman aged 25 to 39 with COVID-19, enrolled during active disease. Each CDR3 is given with its conserved first and last residue. The order of the fields is D gene, J gene, clone size, CDR3 length, V gene, CDR3 DNA, CDR3 protein. A D gene is named only where the DNA matches it firmly. Where a row states a size, it is once, few, many or the class of an expanded clone; other rows omit it.

D gene: NA; J gene: TRBJ2-3; clone size: NA; CDR3 length: 13; V gene: TRBV12-3/TRBV12-4; CDR3 DNA: TGTGCCAGCAGTTTGCCAGGAAGGGATACGCAGTATTTT; CDR3 protein: CASSLPGRDTQYF
D gene: NA; J gene: TRBJ1-5; clone size: NA; CDR3 length: 14; V gene: TRBV7-9; CDR3 DNA: TGTGCCAGCAGCCCGGCGGGGAGCAATCAGCCCCAGCATTTT; CDR3 protein: CASSPAGSNQPQHF
D gene: NA; J gene: TRBJ2-7; clone size: NA; CDR3 length: 11; V gene: TRBV2; CDR3 DNA: TGTGCCAGCAGCTCCAGCTACGAGCAGTACTTC; CDR3 protein: CASSSSYEQYF
D gene: NA; J gene: TRBJ1-5; clone size: NA; CDR3 length: 15; V gene: TRBV24-1; CDR3 DNA: TGTGCCACCGCCCCAGGGTCTTATAGCAATCAGCCCCAGCATTTT; CDR3 protein: CATAPGSYSNQPQHF
D gene: NA; J gene: TRBJ1-1; clone size: few; CDR3 length: 14; V gene: TRBV15; CDR3 DNA: TGTGCCACCAGCAGAGGTGCGTGGAACACTGAAGCTTTCTTT; CDR3 protein: CATSRGAWNTEAFF
D gene: NA; J gene: TRBJ1-3; clone size: NA; CDR3 length: 16; V gene: TRBV30; CDR3 DNA: TGTGCCTGGAGTGGTTCCAGGGTCTCCTCTGGAAACACCATATATTTT; CDR3 protein: CAWSGSRVSSGNTIYF
D gene: NA; J gene: TRBJ1-1; clone size: NA; CDR3 length: 13; V gene: TRBV5-1; CDR3 DNA: TGCGCCAGCAGCCGGGAGATGAACACTGAAGCTTTCTTT; CDR3 protein: CASSREMNTEAFF
D gene: NA; J gene: TRBJ2-7; clone size: NA; CDR3 length: 16; V gene: TRBV28; CDR3 DNA: TGTGCCAGCAGTTCAACAAGGGCTAGCGACCCCTACGAGCAGTACTTC; CDR3 protein: CASSSTRASDPYEQYF
D gene: TRBD2; J gene: TRBJ2-7; clone size: NA; CDR3 length: 15; V gene: TRBV7-8; CDR3 DNA: TGTGCCAGCAGCTTAGCGGGGCGGGAGGGCTACGAGCAGTACTTC; CDR3 protein: CASSLAGREGYEQYF
D gene: TRBD1; J gene: TRBJ2-7; clone size: few; CDR3 length: 13; V gene: TRBV27; CDR3 DNA: TGTGCCAGCAGGAGGGACAGGACAAATGAGCAGTACTTC; CDR3 protein: CASRRDRTNEQYF
D gene: TRBD2; J gene: TRBJ2-2; clone size: NA; CDR3 length: 16; V gene: TRBV7-2; CDR3 DNA: TGTGCCAGCAGCTCGTGGACTAGCGGGTTCACCGGGGAGCTGTTTTTT; CDR3 protein: CASSSWTSGFTGELFF
D gene: TRBD2; J gene: TRBJ2-1; clone size: NA; CDR3 length: 13; V gene: TRBV11-3; CDR3 DNA: TGTGCCAGCAGCCAGACTAGCGCCCATGAGCAGTTCTTC; CDR3 protein: CASSQTSAHEQFF
D gene: TRBD1; J gene: TRBJ1-3; clone size: NA; CDR3 length: 15; V gene: TRBV2; CDR3 DNA: TGTGCCAGCGGACTGGGACAGGGGGCTGGAAACACCATATATTTT; CDR3 protein: CASGLGQGAGNTIYF
D gene: NA; J gene: TRBJ2-5; clone size: NA; CDR3 length: 14; V gene: TRBV18; CDR3 DNA: TGTGCCAGCTCACCCTTGGCACCTCAAGAGACCCAGTACTTC; CDR3 protein: CASSPLAPQETQYF
D gene: NA; J gene: TRBJ1-6; clone size: once; CDR3 length: 18; V gene: TRBV19; CDR3 DNA: TGTGCCAGTAGTATAACCACCGGGACTGTCTCCTATAATTCACCCCTCCACTTT; CDR3 protein: CASSITTGTVSYNSPLHF
D gene: TRBD2; J gene: TRBJ2-1; clone size: NA; CDR3 length: 16; V gene: TRBV19; CDR3 DNA: TGTGCCAGTAGTATAGCTTCTAGCGGGAGGGTGGGTGAGCAGTTCTTC; CDR3 protein: CASSIASSGRVGEQFF
D gene: NA; J gene: TRBJ2-7; clone size: NA; CDR3 length: 13; V gene: TRBV27; CDR3 DNA: TGTGCCAGCAGGTCCAGGGTCTCCTACGAGCAGTACTTC; CDR3 protein: CASRSRVSYEQYF
D gene: NA; J gene: TRBJ2-7; clone size: NA; CDR3 length: 14; V gene: TRBV18; CDR3 DNA: TGTGCCAGCTCACCTGATACGGGGTCCTACGAGCAGTACTTC; CDR3 protein: CASSPDTGSYEQYF
D gene: TRBD1; J gene: TRBJ2-7; clone size: NA; CDR3 length: 16; V gene: TRBV9; CDR3 DNA: TGTGCCAGCAGCCCCCACGGACAGGACTTCTCCTACGAGCAGTACTTC; CDR3 protein: CASSPHGQDFSYEQYF
D gene: NA; J gene: TRBJ1-1; clone size: few; CDR3 length: 14; V gene: TRBV11-1; CDR3 DNA: TGTGCCAGCAGCTTTTCCAGGGGAGAGACTGAAGCTTTCTTT; CDR3 protein: CASSFSRGETEAFF
D gene: NA; J gene: TRBJ2-2; clone size: NA; CDR3 length: 12; V gene: TRBV3-1/TRBV3-2; CDR3 DNA: TGTGCCAGCAGTCGTTTGACCGGGGAGCTGTTTTTT; CDR3 protein: CASSRLTGELFF
D gene: NA; J gene: TRBJ2-7; clone size: NA; CDR3 length: 14; V gene: TRBV13; CDR3 DNA: TGTGCCAGCAGCTTTGGAGGCGTAAACCACGAGCAGTACTTC; CDR3 protein: CASSFGGVNHEQYF
D gene: TRBD2; J gene: TRBJ2-3; clone size: NA; CDR3 length: 15; V gene: TRBV5-1; CDR3 DNA: TGCGCCAGCAGCCCTAGCGGGAGTGAGGTAGATACGCAGTATTTT; CDR3 protein: CASSPSGSEVDTQYF
D gene: NA; J gene: TRBJ2-2; clone size: NA; CDR3 length: 14; V gene: TRBV11-3; CDR3 DNA: TGTGCCAGCAGCTTAGCCGCGAACACCGGGGAGCTGTTTTTT; CDR3 protein: CASSLAANTGELFF
D gene: NA; J gene: TRBJ1-1; clone size: NA; CDR3 length: 13; V gene: TRBV10-3; CDR3 DNA: TGTGCCATCAGCTGGGGACAGAACACTGAAGCTTTCTTT; CDR3 protein: CAISWGQNTEAFF
D gene: NA; J gene: TRBJ1-1; clone size: NA; CDR3 length: 14; V gene: TRBV28; CDR3 DNA: TGTGCCAGCAGACAGGGTGGCATGAACACTGAAGCTTTCTTT; CDR3 protein: CASRQGGMNTEAFF
D gene: TRBD2; J gene: TRBJ2-2; clone size: NA; CDR3 length: 16; V gene: TRBV5-1; CDR3 DNA: TGCGCCAGCAGCTTGGTTCCTAGCGGGAGTACCGGGGAGCTGTTTTTT; CDR3 protein: CASSLVPSGSTGELFF
D gene: TRBD2; J gene: TRBJ2-7; clone size: once; CDR3 length: 14; V gene: TRBV28; CDR3 DNA: TGTGCCAGCAGATCTAGCGGAATCTCCTACGAGCAGTACTTC; CDR3 protein: CASRSSGISYEQYF
D gene: NA; J gene: TRBJ1-3; clone size: NA; CDR3 length: 15; V gene: TRBV19; CDR3 DNA: TGTGCCAGTAGCCCCCGGGGGTCGGCTGGAAACACCATATATTTT; CDR3 protein: CASSPRGSAGNTIYF
D gene: TRBD1; J gene: TRBJ2-7; clone size: NA; CDR3 length: 13; V gene: TRBV11-1; CDR3 DNA: TGTGCCAGCAGCACCGACAGGGAAGACGAGCAGTACTTC; CDR3 protein: CASSTDREDEQYF
D gene: TRBD2; J gene: TRBJ2-1; clone size: NA; CDR3 length: 17; V gene: TRBV19; CDR3 DNA: TGTGCCAGTAGTACGAGGACTAGCGGGAGGTCCTACAATGAGCAGTTCTTC; CDR3 protein: CASSTRTSGRSYNEQFF
D gene: TRBD2; J gene: TRBJ2-3; clone size: medium-sized; CDR3 length: 16; V gene: TRBV7-8; CDR3 DNA: TGTGCCAGCAGCCCTCTAGCGGGAGGGGGGGCAGATACGCAGTATTTT; CDR3 protein: CASSPLAGGGADTQYF
D gene: NA; J gene: TRBJ1-2; clone size: NA; CDR3 length: 14; V gene: TRBV19; CDR3 DNA: TGTGCCAGTTCACTGGGGCGGTATAACTATGGCTACACCTTC; CDR3 protein: CASSLGRYNYGYTF
D gene: NA; J gene: TRBJ2-2; clone size: NA; CDR3 length: 12; V gene: TRBV4-1; CDR3 DNA: TGCGCCAGCAGCCTTTCAATTGGGGAGCTGTTTTTT; CDR3 protein: CASSLSIGELFF
D gene: TRBD1; J gene: TRBJ1-4; clone size: NA; CDR3 length: 15; V gene: TRBV7-3; CDR3 DNA: TGTGCCAGCAGCTCGACAGGGGGCGCAAACGAAAAACTGTTTTTT; CDR3 protein: CASSSTGGANEKLFF
D gene: TRBD1; J gene: TRBJ2-7; clone size: NA; CDR3 length: 12; V gene: TRBV2; CDR3 DNA: TGTGCCAGTTCGGGACAGGGGTACGAGCAGTACTTC; CDR3 protein: CASSGQGYEQYF
D gene: NA; J gene: TRBJ1-3; clone size: NA; CDR3 length: 14; V gene: TRBV6-5; CDR3 DNA: TGTGCCAGCTGGCCAGGGCCCTCTGGAAACACCATATATTTT; CDR3 protein: CASWPGPSGNTIYF
D gene: TRBD1; J gene: TRBJ1-5; clone size: NA; CDR3 length: 16; V gene: TRBV5-6; CDR3 DNA: TGTGCCAGCAGCTTGGCAGGGGGTAATAGCAATCAGCCCCAGCATTTT; CDR3 protein: CASSLAGGNSNQPQHF
D gene: NA; J gene: TRBJ1-1; clone size: NA; CDR3 length: 15; V gene: TRBV9; CDR3 DNA: TGTGCCAGCAGCGTAGATTTGGGCATGAACACTGAAGCTTTCTTT; CDR3 protein: CASSVDLGMNTEAFF
D gene: NA; J gene: TRBJ2-7; clone size: NA; CDR3 length: 14; V gene: TRBV27; CDR3 DNA: TGTGCCAGCAGCCCGGGGATCATGTCCTACGAGCAGTACTTC; CDR3 protein: CASSPGIMSYEQYF
D gene: NA; J gene: TRBJ2-7; clone size: once; CDR3 length: 12; V gene: TRBV6-5; CDR3 DNA: TGTGCCAGCAGTCGGGTGTTCTACGAGCAGTACTTC; CDR3 protein: CASSRVFYEQYF
D gene: NA; J gene: TRBJ2-6; clone size: NA; CDR3 length: 14; V gene: TRBV5-1; CDR3 DNA: TGCGCCAGCAGCTTGTCCGCTGGGGCCAACGTCCTGACTTTC; CDR3 protein: CASSLSAGANVLTF
D gene: NA; J gene: TRBJ1-5; clone size: NA; CDR3 length: 13; V gene: TRBV20-1; CDR3 DNA: TGCAGTGCAAGTGGACATAGCAATCAGCCCCAGCATTTT; CDR3 protein: CSASGHSNQPQHF
D gene: TRBD1; J gene: TRBJ1-5; clone size: NA; CDR3 length: 15; V gene: TRBV28; CDR3 DNA: TGTGCCAGCAGACCGTTCACAGGGGAAAATCAGCCCCAGCATTTT; CDR3 protein: CASRPFTGENQPQHF
D gene: TRBD2; J gene: TRBJ2-1; clone size: NA; CDR3 length: 15; V gene: TRBV13; CDR3 DNA: TGTGCCAGCAGCCCCCGGACTAGCGGGAGGAATGAGCAGTTCTTC; CDR3 protein: CASSPRTSGRNEQFF
D gene: NA; J gene: TRBJ2-2; clone size: NA; CDR3 length: 12; V gene: TRBV3-1/TRBV3-2; CDR3 DNA: TGTGCCAGCAGCTTTCTACGCGGGGAGCTGTTTTTT; CDR3 protein: CASSFLRGELFF
D gene: TRBD2; J gene: TRBJ2-5; clone size: NA; CDR3 length: 14; V gene: TRBV5-4; CDR3 DNA: TGTGCCAGCAGACTAGCGGGAGGGGGAGAGACCCAGTACTTC; CDR3 protein: CASRLAGGGETQYF
D gene: NA; J gene: TRBJ2-7; clone size: NA; CDR3 length: 12; V gene: TRBV23-1; CDR3 DNA: TGCGCCAGCGACACGGGACTCTACGAGCAGTACTTC; CDR3 protein: CASDTGLYEQYF
D gene: NA; J gene: TRBJ1-6; clone size: NA; CDR3 length: 17; V gene: TRBV18; CDR3 DNA: TGTGCCAGCTCACCACCGGGGAGCAGGTTAAATAATTCACCCCTCCACTTT; CDR3 protein: CASSPPGSRLNNSPLHF
D gene: TRBD2; J gene: TRBJ2-7; clone size: NA; CDR3 length: 14; V gene: TRBV5-1; CDR3 DNA: TGCGCCAGCAGCTTGGGGACTAGCGGCTACGAGCAGTACTTC; CDR3 protein: CASSLGTSGYEQYF
D gene: TRBD1; J gene: TRBJ1-3; clone size: NA; CDR3 length: 16; V gene: TRBV18; CDR3 DNA: TGTGCCAGCTCACCTTCCGGGACAGGGGATGGAAACACCATATATTTT; CDR3 protein: CASSPSGTGDGNTIYF
D gene: TRBD1; J gene: TRBJ2-3; clone size: NA; CDR3 length: 16; V gene: TRBV7-9; CDR3 DNA: TGTGCCAGCAGCCGATCCGGGACAGGGGTAACAGATACGCAGTATTTT; CDR3 protein: CASSRSGTGVTDTQYF
D gene: NA; J gene: TRBJ1-5; clone size: NA; CDR3 length: 12; V gene: TRBV19; CDR3 DNA: TGTGCCAGTAGTACATTCAATCAGCCCCAGCATTTT; CDR3 protein: CASSTFNQPQHF
D gene: NA; J gene: TRBJ2-3; clone size: NA; CDR3 length: 14; V gene: TRBV6-5; CDR3 DNA: TGTGCCAGCAGACTCTACAGGGATACAGATACGCAGTATTTT; CDR3 protein: CASRLYRDTDTQYF
D gene: NA; J gene: TRBJ2-5; clone size: NA; CDR3 length: 11; V gene: TRBV7-9; CDR3 DNA: TGTGCCAGCACCCGCGGGGAGACCCAGTACTTC; CDR3 protein: CASTRGETQYF
D gene: NA; J gene: TRBJ2-5; clone size: NA; CDR3 length: 14; V gene: TRBV5-1; CDR3 DNA: TGCGCCAGCAGCTTGGATGGGAGGCAAGAGACCCAGTACTTC; CDR3 protein: CASSLDGRQETQYF